Below, one T cell receptor (beta chain) is given with its context. Its antigen has not been determined. Base qualities are not recorded, but no much larger clone differs from it by a single base. Trimming accounts for 4 bases at V and 2 bases at J, while the number of junction bases matched to no gene is 4. There are 14 amino acids in the CDR3, from cysteine to phenylalanine inclusive. This entry keeps only the CDR3 DNA: 42 bases, framed from base 1. The germline V gene (reference sequence) specifies SGHNT as CDR1 and YYREEE as CDR2. Collaborating institutions collected whole blood in K2EDTA tubes following their own protocols. For TCRbeta analysis, collaborator samples were shipped as frozen whole blood, as isolated PBMCs, or as DNA extracted from either sample type. The immunoSEQ Assay, a bias-controlled multiplex PCR, was used to amplify TCRbeta CDR3 regions from genomic DNA. The study's own analysis went as follows. Within the assay, amplification of reference gene primers was used to estimate how many nucleated cells each sample contained. To quantify the absolute abundance of each unique TCRbeta CDR3 rearrangement, sequence reads were collapsed and filtered. For each sample, productive Simpson clonality was calculated as the square root of Simpson's diversity index across productive rearrangements. TCRdb obtained this table from immuneACCESS and retained in-frame rearrangements with V and J assigned. These tables miss some clones; where compared with another copy, unresolved V genes account for less than half of the shortfall, and the remainder is unexplained. V and J calls and clone size are those listed in that table; D and trimming were worked out from the DNA. A total of about 93,000 clones appear in this sample, 80% of them only once. The ten largest clones add up to 15% to 20% of the sample.

The entry originates in a study of blood T cell repertoires in COVID-19 (dated by TCRdb to about 2020). General notes on the study: Samples covering the acute and convalescent phases of COVID-19 were provided by collaborators in the United States, Italy and Spain. The sample metadata nearly always contained a de-identified subject ID, COVID-19 status, age in years and sex. The dataset comprised deeply sampled blood TCRbeta repertoires from subjects exposed to, actively infected with, or recovered from COVID-19. Samples came from the ongoing ImmuneRACE study (first 160 participants) plus 1,254 subjects from 6 global collaborators. The repertoires were made available in a free public database intended to serve as a resource for research on the immune response to SARS-CoV-2. The prospective study material was composed of cDNA or gDNA derived from T cells, B-cell-depleted T cells, or PBMCs. HLA class I and class II types, where available, came from metadata supplied by the sample provider rather than from assay-based typing.

Study-level results and caveats: The quantity of clinical and demographic metadata differed by source and by participant and was supplied without curation.

The specimen sequenced was peripheral blood. The rearrangement joined TRBV5-4 to TRBJ1-2, with TRBD1 identical over 8 junction bases. The source is a human donor in a cohort sampled during active COVID-19. The DNA is TGTGCCAGCAGCCAAACAGGGGGGAACTATGGCTACACCTTC. This gives the protein CASSQTGGNYGYTF.